This TCR beta chain was recorded in a study of blood T cells in healthy people across ages. Overall study results and limits: Donors of long life had a larger count of naive CD4+ cells and greater diversity than aged donors.

Using a J-beta primer mix together with a sample-barcoded 5' primer, a second PCR was run for about 6 to 11 cycles. TCRdb recomputed calls from the 5' RACE reads with MiXCR, one row per CDR3 protein. The repertoire holds hundreds of thousands of distinct CDR3 sequences, with about 50% as singletons. Ten or more counts support this clonotype. Its specificity is not known. Germline CDR1 and CDR2: SGHRS and YFSETQ. J gave up 7 bases and V 4 bases, and 8 bases lay outside the gene matches. The CDR3 has 15 amino acids. This chain connects TRBV5-1 to TRBJ1-6, with 7 bases aligning to TRBD1. This clonotype was obtained from a woman older than 75 in good health. Material for sequencing was blood. Here the CDR3 DNA reads TGCGCCAGCAGCGTGATGGCAGGGGGGAATTCACCCCTCCACTTT. Amino acids: CASSVMAGGNSPLHF. Full variable domain (missing parts from reference TRBV5-1 and TRBJ1-6): KAGVTQTPRYLIKTRGQQVTLSCSPISGHRSVSWYQQTPGQGLQFLFEYFSETQRNKGNFPGRFSGRQFSNSRSEMNVSTLELGDSALYLCASSVMAGGNSPLHFGNGTRLTVT.